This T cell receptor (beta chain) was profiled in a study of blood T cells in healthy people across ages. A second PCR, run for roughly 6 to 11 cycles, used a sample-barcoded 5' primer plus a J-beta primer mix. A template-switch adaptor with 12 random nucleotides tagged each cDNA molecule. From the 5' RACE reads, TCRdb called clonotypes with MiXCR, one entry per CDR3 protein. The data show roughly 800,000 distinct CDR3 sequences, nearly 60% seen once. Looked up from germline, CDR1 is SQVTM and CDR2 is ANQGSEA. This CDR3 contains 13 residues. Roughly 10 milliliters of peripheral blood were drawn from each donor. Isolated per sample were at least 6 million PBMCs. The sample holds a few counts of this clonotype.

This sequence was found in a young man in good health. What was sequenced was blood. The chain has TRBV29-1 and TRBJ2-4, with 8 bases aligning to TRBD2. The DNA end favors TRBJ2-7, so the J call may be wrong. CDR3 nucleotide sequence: TGCAGCGCTAATAGCGGGATAGGCTACGAGCAGTACTTC. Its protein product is CSANSGIGYEQYF.